Listed here are 10 T cell receptor beta chains from one sample, sequenced in a study of regulatory T cells in long-lasting Graves disease. Sample time point: newly diagnosed GD, antithyroid drugs for less than 3 months. The TCR library was made from RNA that had been extracted from PBMCs in TRIzol. Sequencing libraries for TCR beta were prepared with iRepertoire HTBI primers and Arm-PCR of CDR3 regions. TCRdb reanalysed the multiplex PCR reads using MiXCR and keeps one entry per CDR3 protein. The data show roughly 420,000 distinct CDR3 sequences, over 15% seen once. The data were also submitted as part of a second study, on T cells in Graves' hyperthyroidism and ophthalmopathy.

Material: peripheral blood mononuclear cells (PBMCs), obtained at new diagnosis, from a patient treated with antithyroid drugs. The receptors originated from a woman aged 25 to 39 with Graves disease.

This clonotype was observed at least ten times. The chain joins TRBV20-1 to TRBJ2-7; D possibly corresponds to TRBD2 (6 bases). Trimming cost V 0 bases and J 2 bases, with 23 bases left between them. This CDR3 comprises 18 residues. CDR1 DFQATT and CDR2 SNEGSKA come from the germline V gene (reference sequence). CDR3 in DNA: TGCAGTGCTAGAGATATGGCACCGGAGGGCCGTATCACCTACGAGCAGTACTTC. This codes for CSARDMAPEGRITYEQYF.

This clonotype was detected many times. This chain joins TRBV11-2 and TRBJ2-2, with D uncertain. Germline V gene sequence: CDR1 SGHAT, CDR2 FQNNGV. The V end lost 3 bases, the J end lost 7 bases, and 6 bases lay between the germline ends. This CDR3 has 12 residues. CDR3 DNA: TGTGCCAGCAGCTTTTTTGGCGGGGAGCTGTTTTTT. This gives the protein CASSFFGGELFF. Complete variable domain (other parts from reference TRBV11-2 and TRBJ2-2): EAGVAQSPRYKIIEKRQSVAFWCNPISGHATLYWYQQILGQGPKLLIQFQNNGVVDDSQLPKDRFSAERLKGVDSTLKIQPAKLEDSAVYLCASSFFGGELFFGEGSRLTVL.

This clonotype came up many times. This chain connects TRBV28 to TRBJ2-2, with TRBD2 as a possible D gene (5 bases). CDR1 is MDHEN and CDR2 is SYDVKM in the germline V gene. Trimming took off 10 bases at V and 1 base at J, with 10 bases between the two ends. The CDR3 covers 13 residues. The CDR3 region has the DNA TGTGCCACCAAAGAGGGGAACACCGGGGAGCTGTTTTTT. It is translated as CATKEGNTGELFF. The whole variable domain, filled in from reference TRBV28 and TRBJ2-2, reads DVKVTQSSRYLVKRTGEKVFLECVQDMDHENMFWYRQDPGLGLRLIYFSYDVKMKEKGDIPEGYSVSREKKERFSLILESASTNQTSMYLCATKEGNTGELFFGEGSRLTVL.

In the case of this clonotype: One base away lies a much larger clone, so this may be a sequencing read error. The J gene is TRBJ2-1, the V gene TRBV28; D might be TRBD1 or TRBD2, each matching 6 bases. CDR3 length equals 16 residues. Trimming stripped 5 bases from V and 7 bases from J, with 21 bases between. Germline values: CDR1 MDHEN, CDR2 SYDVKM. The CDR3 DNA is TGTGCCAGCAGTCGAGGCCCAAGGGGGGTCTCGAATGAGCAGTTCTTC. Amino acid sequence: CASSRGPRGVSNEQFF.

This clonotype was recorded at least ten times. This chain links TRBV3-1 with TRBJ2-1; TRBD2 agrees at 7 bases. The CDR3 extends over 18 amino acids. V trimming: 0 bases; J trimming: 0 bases; junction bases outside the gene matches: 8. Germline V gives CDR1 LGHDT, CDR2 YNNKEL (reference sequence). The CDR3 here is CASSQDLAGEVSYNEQFF. In nucleotides, the CDR3 is TGTGCCAGCAGCCAAGATCTCGCGGGAGAGGTCTCCTACAATGAGCAGTTCTTC.

Concerning this clonotype itself: This may arise from a read error, as a much more abundant clone is one base away. The V and J genes are TRBV10-1 and TRBJ2-5, with 8 bases fitting TRBD2. CDR1 WNHNN and CDR2 SYGVQD come from the germline V gene (reference sequence). The CDR3 is 13 amino acids. The CDR3 region has the DNA TGCGCCACTTCGAGCGGGAGTGGGGAGACCCGGTACTTC. It encodes CATSSGSGETRYF.

The rearrangement uses TRBV15 and TRBJ1-2; D unclear. The length of the CDR3 is 15 residues. Germline V gene data show CDR1 as LNHNV and CDR2 as YYDKDF (reference sequence). V lost 1 base and J 5 bases, leaving 14 bases between the germline ends. The CDR3 nucleotides are TGTGCCACCAGCAGAGCCGAGCGGCCGGTATATGGCTACACCTTC. Its protein product is CATSRAERPVYGYTF. Based on the CDR3 plus reference TRBV15 and TRBJ1-2, the full variable domain is DAMVIQNPRYQVTQFGKPVTLSCSQTLNHNVMYWYQQKSSQAPKLLFHYYDKDFNNEADTPDNFQSRRPNTSFCFLDIRSPGLGDTAMYLCATSRAERPVYGYTFGSGTRLTVV.

The V gene is TRBV7-9, the J gene TRBJ1-2, with TRBD1 as a possible D gene (6 bases). CDR1 is SEHNR and CDR2 is FQNEAQ in the germline V gene (reference sequence). V lost 5 bases and J 2 bases, leaving 15 bases between the germline ends. This CDR3 region has 15 residues. Written as DNA, the CDR3 is TGTGCCAGCAGCCCCGGGTCAGGGGTGAACTATGGCTACACCTTC. Translated: CASSPGSGVNYGYTF.

This clonotype was picked up many times. The chain joins TRBV7-3 to TRBJ2-5; D possibly uses TRBD1 or TRBD2 (5 bases each). This CDR3 has 15 amino acids. The V and J ends lost 3 bases and 3 bases respectively, with 14 bases between them. Germline CDR1 SGHTA, CDR2 FQGTGA. The CDR3 sequence: CASSLGETSEETQYF. CDR3 DNA: TGTGCCAGCAGCTTGGGGGAGACCTCCGAAGAGACCCAGTACTTC. The full variable domain, rest sourced from reference TRBV7-3 and TRBJ2-5, is GAGVSQTPSNKVTEKGKYVELRCDPISGHTALYWYRQSLGQGPEFLIYFQGTGAADDSGLPNDRFFAVRPEGSVSTLKIQRTERGDSAVYLCASSLGETSEETQYFGPGTRLLVL.

This clonotype appeared many times. The rearrangement joins TRBV7-2 to TRBJ2-1, with 11 bases fitting TRBD2. There are 15 residues in the CDR3. The trim removed 5 bases at V and 7 bases at J, leaving 7 bases unmatched. CDR1 and CDR2 (germline): SGHTA, FQGNSA. The CDR3 protein is CASSVSGRAGNEQFF. Written as DNA, the CDR3 is TGTGCCAGCAGCGTTAGCGGGAGGGCCGGAAATGAGCAGTTCTTC.